The clone carrying this T cell receptor beta chain turned up a few times. This entry comes from a study of blood T cells in healthy people across ages. The authors ran a second PCR of roughly 6 to 12 cycles using a sample-barcoded 5' primer and a J-beta primer mix. TCRdb re-analysed the 5' RACE reads in MiXCR, keeping a single row per CDR3 protein. This sample carries about 800,000 distinct CDR3 sequences, around 25% of them seen once, and the ten largest clones take 3% to 4%. Per the germline V gene, CDR1 is SQVTM and CDR2 is ANQGSEA. The CDR3 has 13 amino acids. The same sample was also used in a study of T cells of mothers and their children.

The V and J genes are TRBV29-1 and TRBJ2-5; a weak D match, TRBD2 (6 bases). The DNA end is a closer match to TRBJ2-7, so the J assignment may be wrong. This sequence originates from a boy aged 5-17 years in good health. Sequencing used blood. The CDR3: CSVVPGSSYEQYF. The CDR3 DNA reads as TGCAGCGTTGTTCCCGGGAGCTCCTACGAGCAGTACTTC.